This T cell receptor beta chain was documented in a study of graft-versus-host responses after intestinal transplantation. Looking at the study overall: All recipients got anti-thymocyte globulin induction, then tacrolimus and steroids for approximately three years. Study findings and constraints: Early HvG declines after transplant were associated with peak circulating GvH clone levels.

CDR1 MDHEN and CDR2 SYDVKM come from the germline V gene. This CDR3 has 13 residues. V lost 6 bases and J lost 2, with 10 bases in between. This clone was seen just once. Its antigen is not identified. Clones were read by immunoSEQ multiplex PCR, and TCRdb kept only the in-frame ones, dropping some. The sample includes some 40,000 clones, 93% of them seen just once. The input for sequencing was unstimulated CD8+ T cells sorted from spleen or lymph node cells, taken before transplant. This TCR was recovered from a human donor who was the organ donor for an intestinal transplant. The gene calls are TRBV28 and TRBJ1-2; D is possibly TRBD1 (5 bases). CDR3 in amino acids: CASRSGRNYGYTF. The CDR3 region has the DNA TGTGCCAGCAGGTCAGGGAGAAACTATGGCTACACCTTC.